These 24 T cell receptor beta chains share one sample of origin, sequenced in a study of cytomegalovirus exposure and HLA in healthy donors. Primers: 60 Vbeta forward and 13 Jbeta reverse. The assay was immunoSEQ multiplex PCR, and TCRdb's table has in-frame clones only and misses some. This sample contains about 110,000 clones. Sequencing was carried out using PBMCs. The receptors were sampled from a man aged 30 to 39 in good health and CMV-seronegative.

This chain joins TRBV6-5 and TRBJ2-7; D is perhaps TRBD1 (6 bases). The germline V gene has CDR1 MNHEY and CDR2 SVGAGI. V was cut by 7 bases and J by 3 bases, with 13 bases left in between. The CDR3 covers 13 residues. The CDR3 here is CASIPRGHYEQYF. CDR3 nucleotides: TGTGCCAGCATTCCCAGGGGTCACTACGAGCAGTACTTC.

The V gene is TRBV11-3, the J gene TRBJ2-7; 7 bases map to TRBD1. The CDR3 totals 14 residues. The V gene's germline CDR1 is SGHNT and CDR2 YENEEA. Losses at the gene ends were 5 bases for V and 2 bases for J; bases not matched to a gene: 6. DNA for the CDR3: TGTGCCAGCAGCACGACCGGGACAGCCTACGAGCAGTACTTC. It specifies CASSTTGTAYEQYF. The whole variable domain, remainder taken from reference TRBV11-3 and TRBJ2-7, is EAGVVQSPRYKIIEKKQPVAFWCNPISGHNTLYWYLQNLGQGPELLIRYENEEAVDDSQLPKDRFSAERLKGVDSTLKIQPAELGDSAVYLCASSTTGTAYEQYFGPGTRLTVT.

This chain uses TRBV19 with TRBJ2-5; 8 bases fit TRBD1. The CDR3 has 14 amino acids. Looked up from germline, CDR1 is LNHDA and CDR2 is SQIVND (reference sequence). The junction had 1 base not matched to a gene; V was cut back by 3 bases and J by 1 base. The CDR3 coding sequence is TGTGCCAGTAGTATCGGGACAGGCCAAGAGACCCAGTACTTC. It yields the protein CASSIGTGQETQYF. The whole variable domain, remainder taken from reference TRBV19 and TRBJ2-5, is DGGITQSPKYLFRKEGQNVTLSCEQNLNHDAMYWYRQDPGQGLRLIYYSQIVNDFQKGDIAEGYSVSREKKESFPLTVTSAQKNPTAFYLCASSIGTGQETQYFGPGTRLLVL.

The CDR3 loop is CASSLTSGGALETQYF. DNA for the CDR3: TGCGCCAGCAGCTTGACTAGCGGGGGGGCTCTGGAGACCCAGTACTTC. The chain links TRBV5-1 to TRBJ2-5; TRBD2 matches at 13 bases. This CDR3 region has 16 residues. V lost 1 base, J lost 5 bases, and 5 bases stayed unmatched. From germline, CDR1 is SGHRS and CDR2 YFSETQ.

V usage is TRBV1 and J usage is TRBJ2-7; the table gives TRBD2 as D, unverified against the DNA. TRBV1 is designated a pseudogene. CDR3 length equals 14 residues. The CDR3 DNA sequence: TGCACCAGCAGTCTTTTTGGCTTAGGACTGCTATTGTACTTC. This gives the protein CTSSLFGLGLLLYF.

This chain uses TRBV28 with TRBJ1-2; D possibly corresponds to TRBD1 (5 bases). Germline V gene sequence: CDR1 MDHEN, CDR2 SYDVKM. CDR3 size: 14 residues. Trimming removed 8 bases at V and 4 bases at J, with 17 bases between. The CDR3 is CASGGRGDRYGYTF. The CDR3 nucleotides read TGTGCCAGCGGCGGTCGGGGGGACCGCTATGGCTACACCTTC.

The rearrangement links TRBV29-1 to TRBJ2-1; the D gene is possibly TRBD2 (5 bases). CDR3 size: 13 residues. Germline assignment: CDR1 SQVTM and CDR2 ANQGSEA. Trimming removed 4 bases from V and 7 bases from J, with 14 bases in between. CDR3 coding DNA: TGCAGCGTTGGCCACCGCCCGGGGAATGAGCAGTTCTTC. Protein sequence: CSVGHRPGNEQFF.

The chain combines TRBV7-2 with TRBJ1-1; possible D gene TRBD1, 5 bases. The germline V gene has CDR1 SGHTA and CDR2 FQGNSA. The CDR3 runs 14 residues. V was cut by 4 bases and J by 4 bases, with 13 bases left in between. The CDR3 reads CASSSKGAGTEAFF. As DNA, the CDR3 is TGTGCCAGCAGCTCCAAAGGGGCTGGCACTGAAGCTTTCTTT. The full variable domain, rest sourced from reference TRBV7-2 and TRBJ1-1, is GAGVSQSPSNKVTEKGKDVELRCDPISGHTALYWYRQSLGQGLEFLIYFQGNSAPDKSGLPSDRFSAERTGGSVSTLTIQRTQQEDSAVYLCASSSKGAGTEAFFGQGTRLTVV.

This chain connects TRBV25-1 to TRBJ2-5; TRBD2 matches 7 bases. This CDR3 is 15 amino acids long. Germline CDR1 and CDR2: MGHDK and SYGVNS. After removal of 4 bases from V and 4 bases from J, the junction contained 9 bases not matched to a gene. CDR3 sequence (DNA): TGTGCCAGCAGTGGGGGGGGTCGCGGGGCAGAGACCCAGTACTTC. Translation: CASSGGGRGAETQYF. The full variable domain, in which reference TRBV25-1 and TRBJ2-5 provide the parts outside the CDR3, is EADIYQTPRYLVIGTGKKITLECSQTMGHDKMYWYQQDPGMELHLIHYSYGVNSTEKGDLSSESTVSRIRTEHFPLTLESARPSHTSQYLCASSGGGRGAETQYFGPGTRLLVL.

The V and J genes are TRBV6-5 and TRBJ1-4; D ambiguous. The CDR3 loop spans 15 amino acids. Germline assignment: CDR1 MNHEY and CDR2 SVGAGI. Trimming cost V 0 bases and J 0 bases, with 5 bases left between them. Here the CDR3 DNA reads TGTGCCAGCAGTTACTCTTTCTCAACTAATGAAAAACTGTTTTTT. It is translated as CASSYSFSTNEKLFF.

The rearrangement links TRBV11-2 to TRBJ1-1; 8 bases agree with TRBD1. The CDR3 is 15 residues long. The V gene's germline CDR1 is SGHAT and CDR2 FQNNGV. The ends lost 1 base at V and 3 bases at J; junction bases unmatched: 4. The CDR3 is CASSLVGRGHTEAFF. The CDR3 DNA sequence: TGTGCCAGCAGCTTAGTGGGCAGGGGGCACACTGAAGCTTTCTTT.

This sequence joins TRBV5-3 and TRBJ1-5; a weak D match, TRBD1 (5 bases). TRBV5-3 is designated an ORF whose function remains uncertain. The CDR3 is made up of 17 amino acids. V lost 3 bases to trimming and J lost 2 bases, with 18 bases between them. CDR3 nucleotides: TGTGCCAGAAGCTGGTTAGGGGCCCGGCCCCGCAATCAGCCCCAGCATTTT. Residues: CARSWLGARPRNQPQHF.

V gene TRBV5-1 combines with J gene TRBJ2-5; no reliable D call. V lost 1 base, J lost 6 bases, and 7 bases lay in between. Germline CDR1 and CDR2: SGHRS and YFSETQ. The CDR3 has 12 amino acids. The DNA for the CDR3 is TGCGCCAGCAGCTTGCTCGGTCAGACCCAGTACTTC. It yields the protein CASSLLGQTQYF. Full variable domain (missing parts from reference TRBV5-1 and TRBJ2-5): KAGVTQTPRYLIKTRGQQVTLSCSPISGHRSVSWYQQTPGQGLQFLFEYFSETQRNKGNFPGRFSGRQFSNSRSEMNVSTLELGDSALYLCASSLLGQTQYFGPGTRLLVL.

The J gene is TRBJ1-1, the V gene TRBV7-8; D is ambiguous. Germline values: CDR1 SGHVS, CDR2 FQNEAQ. V was cut by 5 bases and J by 4 bases, with 23 bases left in between. The CDR3 runs to 17 residues. Here the CDR3 DNA reads TGTGCCAGCAGCCCGATGTTTGGGTTCTACGGGATCACTGAAGCTTTCTTT. Its protein product is CASSPMFGFYGITEAFF.

The rearrangement joins TRBV2 to TRBJ2-7, with a tentative D call TRBD2 (5 bases). The CDR3 sequence is 13 residues long. Looked up from germline, CDR1 is SNHLY and CDR2 is FYNNEI. Trimming took off 8 bases at V and 2 bases at J, with 13 bases between the two ends. The CDR3 coding sequence is TGTGCCAGCTCGTTTTCCGGGGCCTACGAGCAGTACTTC. This gives the protein CASSFSGAYEQYF. The full variable domain, in which reference TRBV2 and TRBJ2-7 provide the parts outside the CDR3, is EPEVTQTPSHQVTQMGQEVILRCVPISNHLYFYWYRQILGQKVEFLVSFYNNEISEKSEIFDDQFSVERPDGSNFTLKIRSTKLEDSAMYFCASSFSGAYEQYFGPGTRLTVT.

V gene TRBV5-1 combines with J gene TRBJ1-5; 10 positions match TRBD1. Germline trimming cut 4 bases from V and 2 bases from J; bases unmatched to any gene: 3. Germline V lookup: CDR1 SGHRS, CDR2 YFSETQ. The CDR3 contains 15 residues. The CDR3 loop is CASSPGQGGNQPQHF. The CDR3 nucleotides read TGCGCCAGCAGCCCAGGACAGGGGGGCAATCAGCCCCAGCATTTT.

The rearrangement uses TRBV5-4 and TRBJ1-2; D is uncertain. Germline V lookup: CDR1 SGHNT, CDR2 YYREEE (reference sequence). Trimming shortened V by 0 bases and J by 4 bases, and 10 bases separated the two germline ends. This CDR3 is 14 amino acids long. The CDR3 sequence: CASSLVRGGYGYTF. CDR3 DNA: TGTGCCAGCAGCTTGGTCCGGGGTGGCTATGGCTACACCTTC.

This chain joins TRBV9 and TRBJ2-2; 11 bases agree with TRBD2. V shed 4 bases, J shed 6 bases, and the junction held 11 bases outside the gene matches. CDR1 is SGDLS, CDR2 YYNGEE, per germline. The CDR3 totals 17 residues. CDR3 region: CASSRASGGPGSGELFF. DNA of the CDR3: TGTGCCAGCAGCAGGGCTAGCGGGGGGCCTGGGTCCGGGGAGCTGTTTTTT.

The chain recombines TRBV5-1 with TRBJ1-1; D remains unclear. The V gene's germline CDR1 is SGHRS and CDR2 YFSETQ. The V and J ends lost 4 bases and 2 bases respectively, with 15 bases between them. The length of the CDR3 is 15 residues. This CDR3 reads CASSNTREANTEAFF. The CDR3 nucleotides are TGCGCCAGCAGCAACACCCGGGAGGCCAACACTGAAGCTTTCTTT.

CDR3 in amino acids: CASSETPGANYGYTF. In DNA form, the CDR3 reads TGTGCCAGCAGTGAAACCCCCGGAGCTAACTATGGCTACACCTTC. J is TRBJ1-2 and V is TRBV6-1; D is ambiguous. Germline V CDR1 and CDR2: MNHNS, SASEGT. V lost 2 bases, J lost 0 bases, and 10 bases lay in between. The CDR3 totals 15 residues.

The genes are TRBV7-2 and TRBJ2-7; D not certain. Trimming pared 6 bases from V and 7 bases from J, leaving 13 bases between. The CDR3 sequence is 12 residues long. Germline CDR1 is SGHTA and CDR2 is FQGNSA. Here the CDR3 reads CASSFSVNEQYF. CDR3 in DNA: TGTGCCAGCAGTTTCAGCGTAAATGAGCAGTACTTC. The full variable domain, completed using reference TRBV7-2 and TRBJ2-7, is GAGVSQSPSNKVTEKGKDVELRCDPISGHTALYWYRQSLGQGLEFLIYFQGNSAPDKSGLPSDRFSAERTGGSVSTLTIQRTQQEDSAVYLCASSFSVNEQYFGPGTRLTVT.

The rearrangement links TRBV7-7 to TRBJ2-1; 11 bases match TRBD2. Germline V CDR1 and CDR2: SSHAT, FNYEAQ (reference sequence). The CDR3 totals 16 residues. The V segment lost 4 bases and the J segment 6 bases; nucleotides outside the gene matches: 8. CDR3 DNA sequence: TGTGCCAGCAGCTACACTAGCGGGGGAGGAAGCAATGAGCAGTTCTTC. Protein product: CASSYTSGGGSNEQFF.

The chain has TRBV7-9 and TRBJ1-1; D gene uncertain. V dropped 6 bases and J dropped 4 bases, with 15 bases sitting between them. This CDR3 is built from 14 residues. CDR1 and CDR2 (germline): SEHNR, FQNEAQ (reference sequence). The DNA of the CDR3 is TGTGCCAGCAGTGCTAAGGGAGGGTCCACTGAAGCTTTCTTT. This gives the protein CASSAKGGSTEAFF.

The chain employs TRBV14 and TRBJ1-3; unclear D gene. CDR1 is SGHDN, CDR2 FVKESK, per germline. V dropped 4 bases and J dropped 3 bases, with 19 bases sitting between them. The length of the CDR3 is 17 residues. The CDR3 DNA follows: TGTGCCAGCAGCCTTCCTCCATCCCCGCGCGGTGGAAACACCATATATTTT. The encoded protein is CASSLPPSPRGGNTIYF.